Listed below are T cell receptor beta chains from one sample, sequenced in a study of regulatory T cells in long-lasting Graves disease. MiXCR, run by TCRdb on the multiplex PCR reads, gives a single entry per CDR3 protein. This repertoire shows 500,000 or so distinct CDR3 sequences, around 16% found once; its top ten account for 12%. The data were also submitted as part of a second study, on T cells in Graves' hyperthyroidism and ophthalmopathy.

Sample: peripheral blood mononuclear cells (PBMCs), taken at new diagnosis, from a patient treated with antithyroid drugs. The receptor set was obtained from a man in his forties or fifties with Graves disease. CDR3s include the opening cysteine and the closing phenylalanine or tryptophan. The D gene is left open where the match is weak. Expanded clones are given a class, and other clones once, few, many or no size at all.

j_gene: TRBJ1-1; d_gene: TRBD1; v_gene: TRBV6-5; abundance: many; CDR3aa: CASSYSRQGKAFF; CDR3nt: TGTGCCAGCAGTTACTCCCGACAGGGGAAAGCTTTCTTT
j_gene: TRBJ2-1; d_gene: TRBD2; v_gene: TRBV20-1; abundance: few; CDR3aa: CSARLPPPSGIGDEQFF; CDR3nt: TGCAGTGCTAGACTCCCTCCCCCTAGCGGGATCGGCGATGAGCAGTTCTTC
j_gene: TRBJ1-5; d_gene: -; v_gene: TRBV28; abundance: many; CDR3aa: CASNLPVQPQHF; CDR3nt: TGTGCCAGCAATCTCCCAGTGCAGCCCCAGCATTTT
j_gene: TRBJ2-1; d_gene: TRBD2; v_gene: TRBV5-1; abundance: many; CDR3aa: CASSSGTSTIGEQFF; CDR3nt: TGCGCCAGCAGCTCCGGGACTAGCACCATAGGTGAGCAGTTCTTC
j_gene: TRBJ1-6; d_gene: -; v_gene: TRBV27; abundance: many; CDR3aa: CASSLSLGTNSPLHF; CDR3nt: TGTGCCAGCAGTTTATCTCTGGGGACTAATTCACCCCTCCACTTT
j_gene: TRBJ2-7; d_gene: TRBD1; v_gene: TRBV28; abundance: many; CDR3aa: CASKGTVNYEQYF; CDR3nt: TGTGCCAGCAAGGGGACAGTCAATTACGAGCAGTACTTC
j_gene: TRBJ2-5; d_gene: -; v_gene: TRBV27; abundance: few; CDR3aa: CASSSSGSETQYF; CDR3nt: TGTGCCAGCAGTTCGTCGGGGTCAGAGACCCAGTACTTC
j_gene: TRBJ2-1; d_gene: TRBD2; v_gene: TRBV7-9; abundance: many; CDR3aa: CASSLPLAGGSYNEQFF; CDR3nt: TGTGCCAGCAGCTTACCCCTAGCGGGAGGGTCCTACAATGAGCAGTTCTTC
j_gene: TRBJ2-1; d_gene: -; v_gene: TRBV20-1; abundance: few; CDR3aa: CSARAGAGSTYNEQFF; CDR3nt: TGCAGTGCTAGGGCGGGTGCAGGTTCCACCTACAATGAGCAGTTCTTC
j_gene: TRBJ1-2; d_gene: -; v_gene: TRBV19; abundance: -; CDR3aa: CAGSTQGRGGSYGYTF; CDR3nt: TGTGCCGGATCAACACAGGGCCGGGGGGGTAGCTATGGCTACACCTTC
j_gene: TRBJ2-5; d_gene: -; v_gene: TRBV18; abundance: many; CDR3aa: CASSPPQPKGETQYF; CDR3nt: TGTGCCAGCTCACCGCCCCAGCCTAAGGGGGAGACCCAGTACTTC
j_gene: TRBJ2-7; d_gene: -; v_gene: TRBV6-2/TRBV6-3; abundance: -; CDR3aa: CASANYELYF; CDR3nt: TGTGCCAGCGCCAATTACGAGCTGTACTTC
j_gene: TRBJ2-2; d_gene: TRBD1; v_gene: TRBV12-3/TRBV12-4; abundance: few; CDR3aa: CASSWDRGLVGELFF; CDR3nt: TGTGCCAGCAGTTGGGACAGGGGGCTGGTCGGGGAGCTGTTTTTT
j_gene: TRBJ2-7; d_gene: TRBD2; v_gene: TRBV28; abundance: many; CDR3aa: CASASGRMWDEQYF; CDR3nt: TGTGCCAGCGCTAGCGGGAGAATGTGGGACGAGCAGTACTTC
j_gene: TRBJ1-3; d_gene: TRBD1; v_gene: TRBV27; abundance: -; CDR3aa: CASSPGQTPLTGNTIYF; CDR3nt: TGTGCCAGCAGCCCGGGACAGACACCCCTCACTGGAAACACCATATATTTT
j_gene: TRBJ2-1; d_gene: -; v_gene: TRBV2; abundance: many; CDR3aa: CASRVSREQFF; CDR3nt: TGTGCCAGCAGAGTCTCAAGAGAGCAGTTCTTC
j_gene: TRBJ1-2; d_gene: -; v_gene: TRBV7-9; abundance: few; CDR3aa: CASSLGRAGYTF; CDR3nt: TGTGCCAGCAGCTTAGGCCGAGCAGGCTACACCTTC
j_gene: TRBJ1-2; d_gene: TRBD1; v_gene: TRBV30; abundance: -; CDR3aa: CAWSPPGQGTNYGYTF; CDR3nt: TGTGCCTGGAGTCCTCCGGGACAGGGGACTAACTATGGCTACACCTTC
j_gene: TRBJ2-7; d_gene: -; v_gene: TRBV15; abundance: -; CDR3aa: CATSRDHRWDEQYF; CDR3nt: TGTGCCACCAGCAGAGATCACCGATGGGACGAGCAGTACTTC
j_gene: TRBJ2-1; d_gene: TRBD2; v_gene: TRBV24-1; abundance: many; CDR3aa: CATSEAGGRNEQFF; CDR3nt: TGTGCCACCAGTGAAGCGGGAGGTCGCAATGAGCAGTTCTTC
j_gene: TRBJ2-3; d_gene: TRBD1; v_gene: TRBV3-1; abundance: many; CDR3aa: CASSQVTGAGTDTQYF; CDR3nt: TGTGCCAGCAGCCAAGTAACAGGGGCCGGCACAGATACGCAGTATTTT
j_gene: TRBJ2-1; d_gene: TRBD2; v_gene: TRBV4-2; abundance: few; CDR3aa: CASSQDIQREVYEQFF; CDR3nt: TGTGCCAGCAGCCAAGACATTCAGCGGGAGGTTTATGAGCAGTTCTTC
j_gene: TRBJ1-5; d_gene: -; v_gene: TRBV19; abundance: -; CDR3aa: CASSKGQQNQPQHF; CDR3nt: TGTGCCAGTAGTAAAGGACAGCAAAATCAGCCCCAGCATTTT
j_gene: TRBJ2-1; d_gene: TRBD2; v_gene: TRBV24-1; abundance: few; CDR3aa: CATSDPAGVQQFF; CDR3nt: TGTGCCACCAGTGACCCAGCGGGAGTCCAGCAGTTCTTC
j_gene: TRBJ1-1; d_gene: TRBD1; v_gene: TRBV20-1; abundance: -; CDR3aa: CSARGQGWGLGAFF; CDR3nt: TGCAGTGCTAGGGGACAGGGCTGGGGCCTGGGGGCTTTCTTT
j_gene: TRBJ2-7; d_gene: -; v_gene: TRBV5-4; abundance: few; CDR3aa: CASSLEGKNNEQYF; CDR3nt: TGTGCCAGCAGCTTGGAAGGGAAAAACAACGAGCAGTACTTC
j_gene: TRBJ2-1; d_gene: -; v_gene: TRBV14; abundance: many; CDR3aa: CASSQDVLLGEQFF; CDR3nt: TGTGCCAGCAGCCAAGATGTGCTCCTAGGTGAGCAGTTCTTC
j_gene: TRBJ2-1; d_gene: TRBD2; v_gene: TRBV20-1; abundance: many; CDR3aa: CSALTRTSGNYNEQFF; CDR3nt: TGCAGTGCCCTAACACGGACTAGCGGGAACTACAATGAGCAGTTCTTC
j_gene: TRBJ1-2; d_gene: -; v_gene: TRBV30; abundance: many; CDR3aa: CAWSVPGANYGYTF; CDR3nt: TGTGCCTGGAGTGTACCGGGGGCCAACTATGGCTACACCTTC
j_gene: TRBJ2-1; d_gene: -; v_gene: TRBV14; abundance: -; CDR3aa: CASSQAGVEQFF; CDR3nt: TGTGCCAGCAGCCAAGCAGGGGTTGAGCAGTTCTTC
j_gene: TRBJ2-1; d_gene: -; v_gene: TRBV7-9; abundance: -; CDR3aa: CASSQRQYNEQFF; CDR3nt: TGTGCCAGCAGCCAGAGACAGTACAATGAGCAGTTCTTC
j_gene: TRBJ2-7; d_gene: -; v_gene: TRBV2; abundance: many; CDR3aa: CASTPRFEQYF; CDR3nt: TGTGCCAGCACTCCCCGTTTCGAGCAGTACTTC
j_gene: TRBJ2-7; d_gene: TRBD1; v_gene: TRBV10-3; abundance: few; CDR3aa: CAISEKGASYEQYF; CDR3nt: TGTGCCATCAGTGAGAAGGGGGCCTCCTACGAGCAGTACTTC
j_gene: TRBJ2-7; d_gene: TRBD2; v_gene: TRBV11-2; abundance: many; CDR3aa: CASSLGSGRALGEQYF; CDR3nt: TGTGCCAGCAGCTTAGGTAGCGGGAGGGCCCTCGGCGAGCAGTACTTC
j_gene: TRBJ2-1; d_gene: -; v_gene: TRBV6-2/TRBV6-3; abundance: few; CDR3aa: CASRGGTEQFF; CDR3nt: TGTGCCAGCAGAGGGGGGACTGAGCAGTTCTTC
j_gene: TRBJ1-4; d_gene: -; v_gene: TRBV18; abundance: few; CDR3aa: CASSPRAVSATNEKLFF; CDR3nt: TGTGCCAGCTCACCACGCGCAGTATCTGCAACTAATGAAAAACTGTTTTTT
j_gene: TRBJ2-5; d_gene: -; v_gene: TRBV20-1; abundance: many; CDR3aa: CSAGPPETQYF; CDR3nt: TGCAGTGCAGGGCCACCAGAGACCCAGTACTTC
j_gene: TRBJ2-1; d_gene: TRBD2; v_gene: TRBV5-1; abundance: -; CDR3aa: CASSSAASGYLQWEQFF; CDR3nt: TGCGCCAGCAGCTCGGCGGCTAGCGGATATTTACAATGGGAGCAGTTCTTC
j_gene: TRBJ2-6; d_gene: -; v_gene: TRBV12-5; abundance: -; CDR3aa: CASGSGAGANVLTF; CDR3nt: TGTGCTAGTGGTTCCGGGGCCGGGGCCAACGTCCTGACTTTC
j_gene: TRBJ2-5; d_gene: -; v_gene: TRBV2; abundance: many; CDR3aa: CASQSGWGLETQYF; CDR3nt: TGTGCCAGCCAGAGCGGCTGGGGGTTGGAGACCCAGTACTTC
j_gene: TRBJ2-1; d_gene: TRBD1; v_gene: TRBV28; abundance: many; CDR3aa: CASSFGTGDIGEQFF; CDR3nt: TGTGCCAGCAGTTTTGGGACAGGGGATATCGGTGAGCAGTTCTTC
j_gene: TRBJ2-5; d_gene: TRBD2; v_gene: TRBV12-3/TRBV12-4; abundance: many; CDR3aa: CASRAGRQSETQYF; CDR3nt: TGTGCCAGCAGAGCGGGAAGGCAGTCAGAGACCCAGTACTTC
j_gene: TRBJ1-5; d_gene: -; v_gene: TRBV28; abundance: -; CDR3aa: CASSFSVNQPQHF; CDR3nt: TGTGCCAGCAGTTTCTCAGTTAATCAGCCCCAGCATTTT
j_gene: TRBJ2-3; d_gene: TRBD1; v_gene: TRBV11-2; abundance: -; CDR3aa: CASSLVGTVSTDTQYF; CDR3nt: TGTGCCAGCAGCTTAGTCGGGACAGTTAGCACAGATACGCAGTATTTT
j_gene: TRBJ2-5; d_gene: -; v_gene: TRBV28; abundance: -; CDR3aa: CASSWTDLSTQYF; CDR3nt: TGTGCCAGCAGTTGGACGGATTTGTCGACCCAGTACTTC
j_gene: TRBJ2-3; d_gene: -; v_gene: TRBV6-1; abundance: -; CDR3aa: CATPLANSTDTQYF; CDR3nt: TGTGCCACCCCCCTAGCCAACAGCACAGATACGCAGTATTTT